These 5 T cell receptor beta chains were all obtained from the same sample, sequenced in a study of glioma-infiltrating T cells. Using RNA template, CDR3s of TCR alpha and beta were amplified with iRepertoire arm-PCR. MiXCR was run by TCRdb on the multiplex PCR reads, yielding one entry per CDR3 protein. The data show approximately 120,000 distinct CDR3 sequences, roughly 24% seen once. The sequencing input was glioma tissue, nonneoplastic brain tissue, or PBMCs (not recorded which). The source of these receptors is a human donor with low-grade glioma or glioblastoma, undergoing nonglioma brain surgery, or in good health (not recorded which).

This clonotype was seen ten or more times. J is TRBJ1-2 and V is TRBV25-1; D call uncertain. Germline lookup yields CDR1 MGHDK and CDR2 SYGVNS. The CDR3 contains 15 residues. V was pared by 1 base and J by 2 bases, with 11 bases between. CDR3 DNA sequence: TGTGCCAGCAGTGAATCGTCGTCAGCAAACTATGGCTACACCTTC. This translates into CASSESSSANYGYTF.

In this sample, this clonotype turned up many times. V gene TRBV20-1 combines with J gene TRBJ2-3; D remains ambiguous. V was pared by 7 bases and J by 0 bases, with 14 bases between. The CDR3 contains 14 residues. Germline V lookup: CDR1 DFQATT, CDR2 SNEGSKA (reference sequence). The CDR3 DNA follows: TGCAGTGGGAAGCACGGGCCTAGCACAGATACGCAGTATTTT. It codes for CSGKHGPSTDTQYF.

This clonotype was detected ten times or more. The chain is built from TRBV27 and TRBJ1-1; the D gene is possibly TRBD1 (6 bases). Trimming removed 0 bases from V and 0 bases from J, with 11 bases in between. The V gene's germline CDR1 is MNHEY and CDR2 SMNVEV (reference sequence). The CDR3 is 16 residues long. This CDR3 reads CASSLSRGTLNTEAFF. In nucleotides, the CDR3 is TGTGCCAGCAGTTTATCTAGGGGGACGCTGAACACTGAAGCTTTCTTT.

Of note for this clonotype: A much bigger clone sits one base away, suggesting this may be a read error. The chain uses TRBV6-1 and TRBJ2-7; 7 positions match TRBD1. After removal of 6 bases from V and 3 bases from J, the junction contained 8 bases not matched to a gene. The CDR3 totals 14 residues. Looked up from germline, CDR1 is MNHNS and CDR2 is SASEGT. The CDR3 sequence: CASRGGQTIYEQYF. The CDR3 DNA is TGTGCCAGCAGAGGGGGACAGACTATCTACGAGCAGTACTTC.

This clonotype was seen at least ten times. The rearrangement uses TRBV5-4 and TRBJ1-1; D is possibly TRBD1 (5 bases). This CDR3 comprises 10 residues. Germline V gives CDR1 SGHNT, CDR2 YYREEE (reference sequence). The CDR3 spells CATGGVEAFF. CDR3 sequence (DNA): TGTGCTACTGGGGGGGTGGAAGCTTTCTTT. The whole variable domain, filled in from reference TRBV5-4 and TRBJ1-1, reads ETGVTQSPTHLIKTRGQQVTLRCSSQSGHNTVSWYQQALGQGPQFIFQYYREEENGRGNFPPRFSGLQFPNYSSELNVNALELDDSALYLCATGGVEAFFGQGTRLTVV.